One and the same sample provided the 25 T cell receptor beta chains below, sequenced in a study of cytomegalovirus exposure and HLA in healthy donors. In the PCR, 60 Vbeta and 13 Jbeta primers were used. Measured with immunoSEQ multiplex PCR; TCRdb has only the in-frame clones, and not every one. The sample has roughly 120,000 clones, 65% to 90% seen once; the top ten hold 2% to 2.5%. Sequencing was carried out using PBMCs. The receptors come from a woman in her 40s in good health and CMV-seronegative.

This chain connects TRBV2 to TRBJ2-5; D ambiguous. The CDR3 loop spans 12 amino acids. Germline V gene data show CDR1 as SNHLY and CDR2 as FYNNEI. V gave up 6 bases and J gave up 2 bases, with 7 bases separating them. This CDR3 reads CASRTKQETQYF. In DNA, the CDR3 is TGTGCCAGCAGAACTAAGCAAGAGACCCAGTACTTC.

The J gene is TRBJ1-1, the V gene TRBV7-8, with 8 bases lining up with TRBD1. Germline V lookup: CDR1 SGHVS, CDR2 FQNEAQ. V lost 0 bases, J lost 0 bases, and 3 bases stayed unmatched. The CDR3 has 16 residues. CDR3 sequence: CASSLATGAMNTEAFF. In DNA, the CDR3 is TGTGCCAGCAGCTTAGCGACAGGGGCCATGAACACTGAAGCTTTCTTT.

This clone appeared once. The rearrangement links TRBV6-1 to TRBJ2-7; maybe TRBD2 (8 bases). V was shortened by 6 bases and J by 9 bases, with 21 bases between the two germline ends. The germline CDR1 and CDR2 sequences are MNHNS and SASEGT. CDR3 length: 14 residues. The CDR3, as DNA: TGTGCCAGCAGACCGGGAGGGGGCATATCACCGCAGTACTTC. Its protein product is CASRPGGGISPQYF.

This chain joins TRBV6-5 and TRBJ2-3; 7 bases line up with TRBD2. CDR3 length: 15 residues. V lost 8 bases, J lost 3 bases, and 11 bases stayed unmatched. From germline, CDR1 is MNHEY and CDR2 SVGAGI. For the CDR3, the DNA is TGTGCCAGCCGGCGGGGGTTACAATTAACAGATACGCAGTATTTT. This sequence encodes CASRRGLQLTDTQYF.

The gene calls are TRBV2 and TRBJ1-3; 7 bases map to TRBD1. The CDR3 is made up of 17 amino acids. After removal of 6 bases from V and 0 bases from J, the junction contained 11 bases not matched to a gene. The germline V gene has CDR1 SNHLY and CDR2 FYNNEI. DNA for the CDR3: TGTGCCAGCAGGGGAGACGGGACAGCCTACTCTGGAAACACCATATATTTT. It yields the protein CASRGDGTAYSGNTIYF. The variable domain in full, with the rest retrieved from reference TRBV2 and TRBJ1-3, is EPEVTQTPSHQVTQMGQEVILRCVPISNHLYFYWYRQILGQKVEFLVSFYNNEISEKSEIFDDQFSVERPDGSNFTLKIRSTKLEDSAMYFCASRGDGTAYSGNTIYFGEGSWLTVV.

The chain employs TRBV5-1 and TRBJ1-2, with no clear D. Trimming shortened V by 4 bases and J by 7 bases, and 14 bases separated the two germline ends. CDR3 length: 13 amino acids. In germline, CDR1 is SGHRS, CDR2 YFSETQ. The CDR3 DNA reads TGCGCCAGCAGCCCACAACCGGGGTCTGGCTACACCTTC. Translated: CASSPQPGSGYTF. Full variable domain (outside the CDR3, taken from reference TRBV5-1 and TRBJ1-2): KAGVTQTPRYLIKTRGQQVTLSCSPISGHRSVSWYQQTPGQGLQFLFEYFSETQRNKGNFPGRFSGRQFSNSRSEMNVSTLELGDSALYLCASSPQPGSGYTFGSGTRLTVV.

The V gene is TRBV2, the J gene TRBJ2-1; weak D call: TRBD1 (6 bases). Germline lookup yields CDR1 SNHLY and CDR2 FYNNEI. This CDR3 contains 15 residues. V lost 4 bases and J 5 bases, leaving 15 bases between the germline ends. Here the CDR3 DNA reads TGTGCCAGCAGTGGTCCGGACAGTTCGGACAATGAGCAGTTCTTC. Translating it yields CASSGPDSSDNEQFF.

This rearrangement joins TRBV19 to TRBJ2-3; 7 bases align to TRBD1. V shed 3 bases and J 0 bases; nucleotides not matched to a gene: 18. The CDR3 spans 20 residues. CDR1 is LNHDA, CDR2 SQIVND, per germline (reference sequence). The CDR3 is CASSILRGGDLISSTDTQYF. The CDR3 DNA follows: TGTGCCAGTAGTATTCTTAGAGGGGGCGACTTGATTTCTAGCACAGATACGCAGTATTTT. Using reference TRBV19 and TRBJ2-3 for the parts outside the CDR3, the full variable domain is DGGITQSPKYLFRKEGQNVTLSCEQNLNHDAMYWYRQDPGQGLRLIYYSQIVNDFQKGDIAEGYSVSREKKESFPLTVTSAQKNPTAFYLCASSILRGGDLISSTDTQYFGPGTRLTVL.

The chain is built from TRBV6-5 and TRBJ1-4, with 7 bases identical to TRBD1. Germline V gives CDR1 MNHEY, CDR2 SVGAGI. J lost 0 bases, V lost 5 bases, and 3 bases had no gene match. The CDR3 spans 15 residues. CDR3 sequence (DNA): TGTGCCAGCAGTCAGGGGGAGTCAACTAATGAAAAACTGTTTTTT. Encoded protein: CASSQGESTNEKLFF.

This clone was detected only once. The chain couples TRBV10-2 to TRBJ2-7, with D possibly TRBD1 on 5 matching bases. Germline V gene sequence: CDR1 WSHSY, CDR2 SAAADI. The CDR3 runs 13 residues. V lost 6 bases, J lost 4 bases, and 13 bases lay in between. The chain's CDR3 is CASRSAGYYEQYF. The DNA for the CDR3 is TGCGCCAGCAGATCCGCAGGGTATTACGAGCAGTACTTC.

This chain links TRBV30 with TRBJ2-5; 7 bases fit TRBD1. The CDR3 is 12 residues long. Germline CDR1 GTSNPN, CDR2 SVGIG (reference sequence). V lost 5 bases, J lost 7 bases, and 7 bases stayed unmatched. In DNA, the CDR3 is TGTGCCTGGGGGACAGTGTCGGGGACCCAGTACTTC. Protein product: CAWGTVSGTQYF.

The chain carries TRBV27 and TRBJ1-4, with D possibly TRBD1 on 5 matching bases. Germline V lookup: CDR1 MNHEY, CDR2 SMNVEV (reference sequence). The CDR3 extends over 14 amino acids. The germline V and J ends were trimmed by 5 bases and 8 bases, with 15 bases remaining between them. The CDR3: CASSRTLGGEKLFF. The CDR3 coding sequence is TGTGCCAGCAGTCGGACGCTGGGGGGAGAAAAACTGTTTTTT.

The genes are TRBV5-1 and TRBJ2-7; tentative D call: TRBD1 (6 bases). V gave up 0 bases and J gave up 4 bases, with 20 bases separating them. The CDR3 consists of 17 residues. Germline lookup yields CDR1 SGHRS and CDR2 YFSETQ. CDR3 loop: CASSLAQPGHGFYEQYF. DNA for the CDR3: TGCGCCAGCAGCTTGGCCCAGCCGGGACACGGATTTTACGAGCAGTACTTC.

The chain carries TRBV6-5 and TRBJ1-6, with a weak D call TRBD1 (5 bases). Trimming left V 6 bases short and J 14 bases short, with 20 bases between. This CDR3 has 14 residues. From germline, CDR1 is MNHEY and CDR2 SVGAGI. CDR3 in amino acids: CASRFGQGAGALHF. The CDR3 DNA reads TGTGCCAGCAGATTCGGACAAGGCGCGGGAGCCCTCCACTTT.

The rearrangement links TRBV6-4 to TRBJ2-7; 7 bases line up with TRBD2. V shed 3 bases, J shed 1 base, and the junction held 6 bases outside the gene matches. The CDR3 sequence is 15 residues long. CDR1 is MRHNA, CDR2 SNTAGT, per germline. The CDR3 here is CASSEGWGGSYEQYF. CDR3 DNA: TGTGCCAGCAGTGAAGGGTGGGGGGGTTCCTACGAGCAGTACTTC.

The genes are TRBV28 and TRBJ1-5; the match to TRBD1 covers 7 bases. Trimming at V came to 8 bases and at J to 1 base, leaving 5 bases not matched to a gene. In germline, CDR1 is MDHEN, CDR2 SYDVKM. This CDR3 has 14 amino acids. Here the CDR3 reads CASDPGQSNQPQHF. Written as DNA, the CDR3 is TGTGCCAGCGATCCGGGACAGAGCAATCAGCCCCAGCATTTT.

This clone was seen only a few times. V and J are TRBV6-1 and TRBJ1-4; perhaps TRBD1 as D (5 bases). Trimming shortened V by 0 bases and J by 8 bases, and 16 bases separated the two germline ends. Germline CDR1 MNHNS, CDR2 SASEGT. The CDR3 sequence is 16 residues long. CDR3: CASSEAQGRIKEKLFF. CDR3 bases: TGTGCCAGCAGTGAAGCCCAGGGCAGGATAAAAGAAAAACTGTTTTTT.

In the case of this clone: Different DNA sequences within this sample yield the same CDR3. The chain employs TRBV28 and TRBJ2-3; D is perhaps TRBD2 (6 bases). CDR1 and CDR2 (germline): MDHEN, SYDVKM. V lost 6 bases and J lost 2, with 15 bases in between. The CDR3 has 15 amino acids. The DNA of the CDR3 is TGTGCCAGCAGCACCGGGACTCTCCCCACAGATACGCAGTATTTT. Protein product: CASSTGTLPTDTQYF.

V and J are TRBV28 and TRBJ2-1, with 13 bases lining up with TRBD2. Germline lookup yields CDR1 MDHEN and CDR2 SYDVKM. The CDR3 is 17 amino acids. V shed 4 bases, J shed 0 bases, and the junction held 3 bases outside the gene matches. CDR3 sequence: CASSSWTSGSSYNEQFF. For the CDR3, the DNA is TGTGCCAGCAGTTCCTGGACTAGCGGGAGCTCCTACAATGAGCAGTTCTTC.

CDR3 bases: TGCGCCAGCAGCTTGGTGCAGGGGACCGGCGGGGAGCTGTTTTTT. Translating it yields CASSLVQGTGGELFF. The J gene is TRBJ2-2, the V gene TRBV5-1; TRBD1 might be the D (6 bases). V lost 0 bases and J lost 7, with 13 bases in between. This CDR3 spans 15 amino acids. Germline V gene data show CDR1 as SGHRS and CDR2 as YFSETQ.

This clone occurred once. The chain couples TRBV11-2 to TRBJ2-5, with 14 nucleotides matching TRBD2. The trim removed 4 bases at V and 5 bases at J, leaving 12 bases unmatched. Per the germline V gene, CDR1 is SGHAT and CDR2 is FQNNGV. The CDR3 runs to 18 residues. In nucleotides, the CDR3 is TGTGCCAGCAGCTCACACGGGACTAGCGGGAGAGGAGGGGAGACCCAGTACTTC. Its protein is CASSSHGTSGRGGETQYF.

V and J are TRBV7-2 and TRBJ1-1, with D tentatively TRBD1 (6 bases). The CDR3 covers 16 residues. Germline values: CDR1 SGHTA, CDR2 FQGNSA. Trimming cost V 5 bases and J 8 bases, with 24 bases left between them. The CDR3 DNA reads TGTGCCAGCAGCGCCCGACAGGCCATACGGGGATCCGAAGCTTTCTTT. Translation gives CASSARQAIRGSEAFF.

This chain joins TRBV7-8 and TRBJ2-7; the match to TRBD2 covers 9 bases. Germline assignment: CDR1 SGHVS and CDR2 FQNEAQ. Trimming removed 5 bases from V and 1 base from J; junction bases left unmatched: 9. The CDR3 sequence is 16 residues long. CDR3 sequence reads: CASSTRRGGASYEQYF. DNA of the CDR3: TGTGCCAGCAGCACTCGGCGGGGGGGGGCATCCTACGAGCAGTACTTC.

The chain links TRBV7-8 to TRBJ2-2; D gene ambiguous. The length of the CDR3 is 14 residues. The V gene's germline CDR1 is SGHVS and CDR2 FQNEAQ. The germline V and J ends were trimmed by 3 bases and 0 bases, with 5 bases remaining between them. The CDR3 reads CASSFGANTGELFF. The CDR3 DNA sequence: TGTGCCAGCAGCTTTGGAGCGAACACCGGGGAGCTGTTTTTT. The full variable domain, completed using reference TRBV7-8 and TRBJ2-2, is GAGVSQSPRYKVAKRGQDVALRCDPISGHVSLFWYQQALGQGPEFLTYFQNEAQLDKSGLPSDRFFAERPEGSVSTLKIQRTQQEDSAVYLCASSFGANTGELFFGEGSRLTVL.

V is TRBV5-1 and J is TRBJ2-7; TRBD2 is a possible D gene (5 bases). CDR3 length: 13 residues. Germline V gene data show CDR1 as SGHRS and CDR2 as YFSETQ. V was pared by 4 bases and J by 5 bases, with 13 bases between. The CDR3 DNA is TGCGCCAGCAGCCCCCCTCGGGGTGACGAGCAGTACTTC. Encoded protein: CASSPPRGDEQYF.